This TCR beta chain was sequenced for a study of neoadjuvant anti-PD-1 for oral cavity cancer. Study summary: Before surgery, most patients got three to four biweekly 3 mg/kg nivolumab doses. Findings and limits, study-wide: Pretreatment Treg/Th17 ratio correlated inversely with post-treatment tumor clonality.

The count of this clone is one. Antigen unknown. In germline, CDR1 is SGHRS, CDR2 YFSETQ. The CDR3 is 16 amino acids. V trimming: 2 bases; J trimming: 3 bases; junction bases outside the gene matches: 5. Here immunoSEQ multiplex PCR was the method, and the copy in TCRdb shows in-frame clones only, minus some. The sample consists of about 23,000 clones, 20% to 30% of them appearing once. The time point is: after neoadjuvant nivolumab, at surgical resection. These oral cavity squamous cell carcinomas were HPV-negative and locally advanced. This receptor was obtained from a person aged 35 to 85 with oral cavity squamous cell carcinoma. This material consisted of tumor tissue, taken after nivolumab (anti-PD-1) treatment. V gene TRBV5-1 combines with J gene TRBJ2-2; 9 positions match TRBD1. CDR3 DNA: TGCGCCAGCAGCTTAACAGGGGGCGGAGACACCGGGGAGCTGTTTTTT. Amino acid sequence: CASSLTGGGDTGELFF.